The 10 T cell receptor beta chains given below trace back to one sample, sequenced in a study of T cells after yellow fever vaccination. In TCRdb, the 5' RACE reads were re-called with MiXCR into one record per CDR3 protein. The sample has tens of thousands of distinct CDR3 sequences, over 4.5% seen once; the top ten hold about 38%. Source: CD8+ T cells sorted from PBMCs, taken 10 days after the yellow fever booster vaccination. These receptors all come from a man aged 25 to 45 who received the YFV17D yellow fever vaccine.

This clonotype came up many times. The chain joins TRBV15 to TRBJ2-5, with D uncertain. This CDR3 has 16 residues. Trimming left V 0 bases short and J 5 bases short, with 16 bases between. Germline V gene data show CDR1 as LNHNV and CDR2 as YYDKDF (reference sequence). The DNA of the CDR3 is TGTGCCACCAGCAGAGATCGGTTTTCGGTGACCGAGACCCAGTACTTC. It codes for CATSRDRFSVTETQYF.

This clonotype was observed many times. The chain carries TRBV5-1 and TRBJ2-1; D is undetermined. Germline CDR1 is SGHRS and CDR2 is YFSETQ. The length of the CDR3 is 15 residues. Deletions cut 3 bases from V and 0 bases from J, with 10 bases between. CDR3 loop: CASSYDPSSYNEQFF. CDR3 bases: TGCGCCAGCAGCTACGACCCGAGCTCCTACAATGAGCAGTTCTTC.

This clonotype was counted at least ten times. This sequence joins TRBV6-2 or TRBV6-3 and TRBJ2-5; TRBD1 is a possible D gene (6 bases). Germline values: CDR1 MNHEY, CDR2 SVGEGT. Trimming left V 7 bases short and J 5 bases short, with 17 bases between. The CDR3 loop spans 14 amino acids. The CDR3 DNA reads TGTGCCAGCACCGGGACACCAGCCTGGGAGACCCAGTACTTC. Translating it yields CASTGTPAWETQYF.

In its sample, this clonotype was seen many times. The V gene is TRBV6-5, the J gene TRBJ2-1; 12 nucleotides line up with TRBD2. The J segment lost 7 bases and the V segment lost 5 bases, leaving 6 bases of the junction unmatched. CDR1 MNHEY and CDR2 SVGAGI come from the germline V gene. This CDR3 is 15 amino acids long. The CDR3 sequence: CASSPLAGGYNEQFF. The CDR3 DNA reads TGTGCCAGCAGTCCTCTAGCGGGAGGGTATAATGAGCAGTTCTTC.

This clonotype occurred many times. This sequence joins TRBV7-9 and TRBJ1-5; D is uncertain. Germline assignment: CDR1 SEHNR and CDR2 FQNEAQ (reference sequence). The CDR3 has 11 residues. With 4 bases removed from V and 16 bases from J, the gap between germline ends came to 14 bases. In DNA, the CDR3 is TGTGCCAGCAGCTCCCAGTTGGAGGTACATTTT. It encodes CASSSQLEVHF.

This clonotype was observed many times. The CDR3, as DNA: TGCAGTGCTACGAAGCGACTAGCGGAGAGCTCCTACAATGAGCAGTTCTTC. Its protein product is CSATKRLAESSYNEQFF. This chain joins TRBV20-1 and TRBJ2-1, with TRBD2 identical over 9 bases. The V gene's germline CDR1 is DFQATT and CDR2 SNEGSKA (reference sequence). The ends lost 4 bases at V and 0 bases at J; junction bases unmatched: 10. The CDR3 extends over 17 amino acids.

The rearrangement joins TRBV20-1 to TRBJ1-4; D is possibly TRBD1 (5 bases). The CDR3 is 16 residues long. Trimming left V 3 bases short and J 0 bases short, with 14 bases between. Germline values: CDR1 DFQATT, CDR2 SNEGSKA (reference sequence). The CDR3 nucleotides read TGCAGTGCTAGTGGGGGGGGGGTGACAACTAATGAAAAACTGTTTTTT. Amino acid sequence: CSASGGGVTTNEKLFF.

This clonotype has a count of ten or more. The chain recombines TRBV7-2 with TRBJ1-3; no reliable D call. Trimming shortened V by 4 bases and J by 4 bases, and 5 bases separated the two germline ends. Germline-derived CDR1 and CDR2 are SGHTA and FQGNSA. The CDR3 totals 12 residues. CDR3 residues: CASSYAGNTIYF. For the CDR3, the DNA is TGTGCCAGCAGCTATGCGGGAAACACCATATATTTT. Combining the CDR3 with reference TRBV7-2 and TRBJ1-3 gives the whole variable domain GAGVSQSPSNKVTEKGKDVELRCDPISGHTALYWYRQSLGQGLEFLIYFQGNSAPDKSGLPSDRFSAERTGGSVSTLTIQRTQQEDSAVYLCASSYAGNTIYFGEGSWLTVV.

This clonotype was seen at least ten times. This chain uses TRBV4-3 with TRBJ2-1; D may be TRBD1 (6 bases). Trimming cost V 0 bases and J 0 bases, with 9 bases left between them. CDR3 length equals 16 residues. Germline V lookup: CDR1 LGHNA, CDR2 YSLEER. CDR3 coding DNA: TGCGCCAGCAGCCAAGAAACAGGGCCCTCCTACAATGAGCAGTTCTTC. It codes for CASSQETGPSYNEQFF.

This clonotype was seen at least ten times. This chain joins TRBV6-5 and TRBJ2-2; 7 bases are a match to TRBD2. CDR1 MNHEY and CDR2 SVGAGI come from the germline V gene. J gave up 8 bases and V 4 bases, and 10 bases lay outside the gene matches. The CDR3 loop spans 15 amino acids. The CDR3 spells CASSWAGVEGGELFF. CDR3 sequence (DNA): TGTGCCAGCAGTTGGGCGGGAGTGGAGGGGGGGGAGCTGTTTTTT.